Listed below are T cell receptor beta chains from one sample, sequenced in a study of cytomegalovirus exposure and HLA in healthy donors. Sequencing was performed with immunoSEQ multiplex PCR; in TCRdb, only in-frame clones are kept and a portion is missing. Seen here are 150,000 to 200,000 clones, approximately 81% observed once, and the top ten hold approximately 0.25%. Specimen: PBMCs. The receptors were sampled from a boy aged 10-17 years in good health and CMV-seronegative. Both conserved end residues are part of each CDR3. The order of the fields is V gene, J gene, CDR3 protein.

V gene: TRBV9
J gene: TRBJ1-1
CDR3 protein: CASSAYRDASTEAFF

V gene: TRBV4-1
J gene: TRBJ1-2
CDR3 protein: CASSPPGRPHDGYTF

V gene: TRBV4-1
J gene: TRBJ1-2
CDR3 protein: CASSQTRQGAGDYGYTF

V gene: TRBV30
J gene: TRBJ2-7
CDR3 protein: CAWRAGHSYEQYF

V gene: TRBV6-7
J gene: TRBJ2-1
CDR3 protein: CASTPTGRGGLYNEQFF

V gene: TRBV6-4
J gene: TRBJ2-2
CDR3 protein: CASSETRSTGELFF

V gene: TRBV30
J gene: TRBJ2-3
CDR3 protein: CAWRSEEGANSLDTQYF

V gene: TRBV9
J gene: TRBJ2-3
CDR3 protein: CASSVDLGLAGTDTQYF

V gene: TRBV2
J gene: TRBJ1-5
CDR3 protein: CASSVDRRSVNQPQHF

V gene: TRBV7-2
J gene: TRBJ1-4
CDR3 protein: CASSLGGVYNEKLFF

V gene: TRBV6-1
J gene: TRBJ1-1
CDR3 protein: CASSGEGVTEAFF

V gene: TRBV11-3
J gene: TRBJ2-1
CDR3 protein: CASSLELAGYNEQFF

V gene: TRBV7-2
J gene: TRBJ2-3
CDR3 protein: CASSLANRGRTDTQYF

V gene: TRBV7-2
J gene: TRBJ2-3
CDR3 protein: CASSFRVEDTQYF

V gene: TRBV11-1
J gene: TRBJ2-2
CDR3 protein: CASKRPETGPAGELFF

V gene: TRBV7-9
J gene: TRBJ1-4
CDR3 protein: CASSLLTGPNEKLFF

V gene: TRBV5-1
J gene: TRBJ1-4
CDR3 protein: CASSFYRGEKLFF

V gene: TRBV4-1
J gene: TRBJ2-3
CDR3 protein: CASSQDHYTQYF

V gene: TRBV5-1
J gene: TRBJ2-2
CDR3 protein: CASSSDYNTGELFF

V gene: TRBV27
J gene: TRBJ2-1
CDR3 protein: CASSPRTTAYNEQFF

V gene: TRBV4-3
J gene: TRBJ1-1
CDR3 protein: CASSQGTAGEGTEAFF

V gene: TRBV28
J gene: TRBJ1-4
CDR3 protein: CASRRSFNEKLFF

V gene: TRBV15
J gene: TRBJ1-1
CDR3 protein: CATSSTQGAHTEAFF